A selection of T cell receptor beta chains follows, all from one sample in a study of blood T cells in healthy people across ages. TCRdb redid the calling of the 5' RACE reads with MiXCR, one entry per CDR3 protein. The sample gives nearly 800,000 distinct CDR3 sequences, roughly 25% of which show up once; approximately 3.7% is in the top ten. These same records also appear under a second study, on T cells of mothers and their children.

Sequenced: blood. The receptors shown here come from a boy between 5 and 17 years old in good health. Each CDR3 is given with its conserved first and last residue. The order of the fields is CDR3 DNA, CDR3 protein, clone size, D gene, V gene, J gene. D genes are given only for firm matches. Clone size is not always given. Where it is, it says once, few, many or a class for expanded clones.

cdr3_nt: TGCGCCAGCAGCCAAGGGCGGCAAGAGGCCCAGTACTTC; cdr3_aa: CASSQGRQEAQYF; clone_size: few; d_call: .; v_call: TRBV4-3; j_call: TRBJ2-5
cdr3_nt: TGCGCCAGCAGCCAAGGGGGCTTCGGGGAAGCTTTCTTT; cdr3_aa: CASSQGGFGEAFF; clone_size: .; d_call: .; v_call: TRBV4-3; j_call: TRBJ1-1
cdr3_nt: TGTGCCAGCTCACCACTGGGGGGGAGCACTGAAGCTTTCTTT; cdr3_aa: CASSPLGGSTEAFF; clone_size: .; d_call: .; v_call: TRBV18; j_call: TRBJ1-1
cdr3_nt: TGTGCCAGCAGCTCACTTGACAGGGAAGGAAGCACCGGGGAGCTGTTTTTT; cdr3_aa: CASSSLDREGSTGELFF; clone_size: .; d_call: TRBD1; v_call: TRBV11-2; j_call: TRBJ2-2
cdr3_nt: TGTGCCAGCACCCCAGACGGCAGGGGAATGAACACTGAAGCTTTCTTT; cdr3_aa: CASTPDGRGMNTEAFF; clone_size: .; d_call: .; v_call: TRBV7-9; j_call: TRBJ1-1
cdr3_nt: TGTGCCAGCAGTTACGAAGGCGGAGGCGAGCAGTACTTC; cdr3_aa: CASSYEGGGEQYF; clone_size: .; d_call: .; v_call: TRBV6-5; j_call: TRBJ2-7
cdr3_nt: TGTGCCAGCAGCTTAGAGAGGGGGCTAAATGAAAAACTGTTTTTT; cdr3_aa: CASSLERGLNEKLFF; clone_size: .; d_call: TRBD1; v_call: TRBV7-2; j_call: TRBJ1-4
cdr3_nt: TGCAGTGCTAGCTCGTACAGCGGGAGCTCCTACGAGCAGTACTTC; cdr3_aa: CSASSYSGSSYEQYF; clone_size: .; d_call: TRBD2; v_call: TRBV20-1; j_call: TRBJ2-7
cdr3_nt: TGCAGTGCTAGAGGTGGGCTAGCGGGACCAGATACGCAGTATTTT; cdr3_aa: CSARGGLAGPDTQYF; clone_size: few; d_call: TRBD2; v_call: TRBV20-1; j_call: TRBJ2-3
cdr3_nt: TGCGCCAGCAGCTTGGCCGTCAGTGCCAATTCACCCCTCCACTTT; cdr3_aa: CASSLAVSANSPLHF; clone_size: .; d_call: .; v_call: TRBV5-1; j_call: TRBJ1-6
cdr3_nt: TGCAGTGTAGAACTAGCGGGAGGGCCAGGGAACAATGAGCAGTTCTTC; cdr3_aa: CSVELAGGPGNNEQFF; clone_size: few; d_call: TRBD2; v_call: TRBV20-1; j_call: TRBJ2-1
cdr3_nt: TGTGCCAGCAGCCAAGGGGACGCGATGTATACACAGTATTTT; cdr3_aa: CASSQGDAMYTQYF; clone_size: .; d_call: .; v_call: TRBV4-2; j_call: TRBJ2-3
cdr3_nt: TGTGCCAGCAGCTGGGACAGGGGATTCTACGAGCAGTACTTC; cdr3_aa: CASSWDRGFYEQYF; clone_size: .; d_call: TRBD1; v_call: TRBV7-2; j_call: TRBJ2-7
cdr3_nt: TGTGCCAGCAGCCCCTCGGGCAGTTACTATGGCTACACCTTC; cdr3_aa: CASSPSGSYYGYTF; clone_size: .; d_call: .; v_call: TRBV11-2; j_call: TRBJ1-2
cdr3_nt: TGCAGCGTTGACGGCTCAGGGGAAGATACGCAGTATTTT; cdr3_aa: CSVDGSGEDTQYF; clone_size: .; d_call: .; v_call: TRBV29-1; j_call: TRBJ2-3
cdr3_nt: TGCAGCGTTGCCAGATTAGCCGGTAAAGAGACCCAGTACTTC; cdr3_aa: CSVARLAGKETQYF; clone_size: .; d_call: .; v_call: TRBV29-1; j_call: TRBJ2-5
cdr3_nt: TGCGCCAGCAGCCAAGATACAGGGAAAATCTATGGCTACACCTTC; cdr3_aa: CASSQDTGKIYGYTF; clone_size: .; d_call: .; v_call: TRBV4-3; j_call: TRBJ1-2
cdr3_nt: TGCAGTGCTAGAGCCACTTCCACTTTAGCGGGAGTAGGAACCGGGGAGCTGTTTTTT; cdr3_aa: CSARATSTLAGVGTGELFF; clone_size: .; d_call: TRBD2; v_call: TRBV20-1; j_call: TRBJ2-2
cdr3_nt: TGTGCCAGCAGCCCCGGAGGGGACAGGAAAGAGACCCAGTACTTC; cdr3_aa: CASSPGGDRKETQYF; clone_size: .; d_call: TRBD1; v_call: TRBV12-3/TRBV12-4; j_call: TRBJ2-5
cdr3_nt: TGTGCCAGCAGCTTAGTTTCTACAGGGGGCACTGAAGCTTTCTTT; cdr3_aa: CASSLVSTGGTEAFF; clone_size: few; d_call: TRBD1; v_call: TRBV11-2; j_call: TRBJ1-1
cdr3_nt: TGCAGTGCTAGAGAATCCGGGGGAGATACGCAGTATTTT; cdr3_aa: CSARESGGDTQYF; clone_size: few; d_call: .; v_call: TRBV20-1; j_call: TRBJ2-3
cdr3_nt: TGTGCCAGCAGCGTAGTAGGTACAGGCTGGCCTTTCTTT; cdr3_aa: CASSVVGTGWPFF; clone_size: .; d_call: .; v_call: TRBV7-2; j_call: TRBJ1-1
cdr3_nt: TGCGCCAGCAGCCCTTCGGCAGAGAGCTCCTACGAGCAGTACTTC; cdr3_aa: CASSPSAESSYEQYF; clone_size: .; d_call: .; v_call: TRBV4-3; j_call: TRBJ2-7
cdr3_nt: TGCAGCGTGTCAGACAGGGACACAGATACGCAGTATTTT; cdr3_aa: CSVSDRDTDTQYF; clone_size: few; d_call: TRBD1; v_call: TRBV29-1; j_call: TRBJ2-3
cdr3_nt: TGCAGTGCTTTGGACCGCCGGGGCTCCTACGAGCAGTACTTC; cdr3_aa: CSALDRRGSYEQYF; clone_size: many; d_call: .; v_call: TRBV20-1; j_call: TRBJ2-7
cdr3_nt: TGTGCCACCAGCAGAGATTTCCCCTCGGCGAGCTCCGGGGAGACCCAGTACTTC; cdr3_aa: CATSRDFPSASSGETQYF; clone_size: .; d_call: .; v_call: TRBV15; j_call: TRBJ2-5
cdr3_nt: TGCGCCAGCAGCCGTTACGGACAGGGGGCTAATTCACCCCTCCACTTT; cdr3_aa: CASSRYGQGANSPLHF; clone_size: few; d_call: TRBD1; v_call: TRBV4-3; j_call: TRBJ1-6
cdr3_nt: TGTGCCAGCAGCCCAGGGGCGGGGTACCATGGCTACACCTTC; cdr3_aa: CASSPGAGYHGYTF; clone_size: .; d_call: .; v_call: TRBV7-3; j_call: TRBJ1-2
cdr3_nt: TGTGCCAGCAGCTGGAACAGGGCGTTTGTGAACTCGGGTGAAGCTTTCTTT; cdr3_aa: CASSWNRAFVNSGEAFF; clone_size: .; d_call: .; v_call: TRBV5-5; j_call: TRBJ1-1
cdr3_nt: TGCAGCGTTGAAAGCTGGGGTTTCGGCACTGAAGCTTTCTTT; cdr3_aa: CSVESWGFGTEAFF; clone_size: few; d_call: .; v_call: TRBV29-1; j_call: TRBJ1-1
cdr3_nt: TGCAGCGTTGAATCCCCGGGACATTACTATGGCTACACCTTC; cdr3_aa: CSVESPGHYYGYTF; clone_size: .; d_call: .; v_call: TRBV29-1; j_call: TRBJ1-2
cdr3_nt: TGCAGTGCTAGCGCCGGAGCAACTAATGAAAAACTGTTTTTT; cdr3_aa: CSASAGATNEKLFF; clone_size: .; d_call: .; v_call: TRBV20-1; j_call: TRBJ1-4
cdr3_nt: TGTGCCAGCAGCCACGTGGGGGGCTACTCCCCCCTCTACGGGCAGTACTTC; cdr3_aa: CASSHVGGYSPLYGQYF; clone_size: few; d_call: .; v_call: TRBV12-3/TRBV12-4; j_call: TRBJ2-5
cdr3_nt: TGCGCCAGCAGCCAAGCCAGACAGGGGATAGATACGCAGTATTTT; cdr3_aa: CASSQARQGIDTQYF; clone_size: few; d_call: TRBD1; v_call: TRBV4-1; j_call: TRBJ2-3
cdr3_nt: TGCAGTGCTGGCCCTCGGCTAGCCCATGAGCAGTTCTTC; cdr3_aa: CSAGPRLAHEQFF; clone_size: .; d_call: .; v_call: TRBV20-1; j_call: TRBJ2-1